Listed below are T cell receptor beta chains from one sample, sequenced in a study of cytomegalovirus exposure and HLA in healthy donors. The protocol was immunoSEQ multiplex PCR, while the TCRdb copy is restricted to in-frame clones and leaves out a portion. Of about 160,000 clones detected, about 70% appear once; the ten largest clones hold just under 4.5%. Sequencing used PBMCs. The receptors shown here come from a woman younger than 35 in good health and CMV-seropositive. Both conserved end residues are part of each CDR3. D genes are given only for firm matches. The size entry is marked missing in some rows and otherwise reads once, few, many or a size class.

j_call d_call clone_size v_call cdr3_nt cdr3_aa
TRBJ2-3 TRBD2 once TRBV13 TGTGCCAGCAGCTCACGCGGGGGTCCAACAGATACGCAGTATTTT CASSSRGGPTDTQYF
TRBJ1-3 . . TRBV5-1 TGCGCCAGCAGCTTGGGGAGCTCTGGAAACACCATATATTTT CASSLGSSGNTIYF
TRBJ1-6 TRBD1 few TRBV18 TGTGCCAGCTCACCTACCGGGACAGGTAGCTCCTATAATTCACCCCTCCACTTT CASSPTGTGSSYNSPLHF
TRBJ2-7 TRBD1 . TRBV28 TGTGCCAGCACCCCTTGGTATCCCCAGGGACAGGGATCCTACGAGCAGTACTTC CASTPWYPQGQGSYEQYF
TRBJ1-1 . few TRBV5-1 TGCGCCAGCAGCCTTATCCAGGGCACTGAAGCTTTCTTT CASSLIQGTEAFF
TRBJ1-3 TRBD1 . TRBV6-1 TGTGCCAGCAGTGAGGGGGGCGGACAGGGAGGAAACACCATATATTTT CASSEGGGQGGNTIYF
TRBJ2-3 TRBD2 . TRBV9 TGTGCCAGCAATAGCGGGGGGGGTTTTAGCACAGATACGCAGTATTTT CASNSGGGFSTDTQYF
TRBJ1-1 . . TRBV7-9 TGTGCCAGCAGCTTAGTCCCAGGGGCCTTCACTGAAGCTTTCTTT CASSLVPGAFTEAFF
TRBJ1-4 TRBD1 . TRBV7-8 TGTGCCAGCAGCCGGGACAGGGGGCACGCAGGGGAAAAACTGTTTTTT CASSRDRGHAGEKLFF
TRBJ1-2 . few TRBV4-3 TGCGCCAGCAGCCAAGAGAGCCTTGGCTATGGCTACACCTTC CASSQESLGYGYTF
TRBJ1-1 . . TRBV28 TGTGCCAGCAGTTTGAGGTCGGGTGAAGCTTTCTTT CASSLRSGEAFF
TRBJ2-7 TRBD1 . TRBV27 TGTGCCAGCAGTGAACAGGGGTCGACCTACGAGCAGTACTTC CASSEQGSTYEQYF
TRBJ2-3 TRBD2 . TRBV10-2 TGCGCCAGCAGTGAGGGTAGCGGGAGTGGCACAGATACGCAGTATTTT CASSEGSGSGTDTQYF
TRBJ2-2 TRBD2 . TRBV5-1 TGCGCCAGCAGCTTTCGGACTAGCGGGATCAACACCGGGGAGCTGTTTTTT CASSFRTSGINTGELFF
TRBJ2-2 TRBD2 . TRBV15 TGTGCCACCCGGGGGAGGGGTGCGAACACCGGGGAGCTGTTTTTT CATRGRGANTGELFF
TRBJ2-7 TRBD1 . TRBV5-6 TGTGCCAGCAGTTTGGACAGGGCTTACGAGCAGTACTTC CASSLDRAYEQYF
TRBJ2-3 TRBD2 . TRBV7-9 TGTGCCAGCAGCCAATTCTCGGGGGGGAGTACGCAGTATTTT CASSQFSGGSTQYF
TRBJ2-1 . . TRBV7-7 TGTGCTAGCAGCCCCAGTACAGGGAACGTTAGACAGTTCTTC CASSPSTGNVRQFF
TRBJ2-1 . . TRBV19 TGTGCCAGTAGCCTTTTCGGGTCGGGGAGCTCCTACAATGAGCAGTTCTTC CASSLFGSGSSYNEQFF
TRBJ2-2 . few TRBV21-1 TGTGCCAGCAGCAAAAAAAACCCGGGATGGTTAACCGGGGAGCTGTTTTTT CASSKKNPGWLTGELFF
TRBJ1-2 TRBD1 . TRBV7-9 TGTGCCAGCAGCTTAACGGGGGACAGCTATGGCTACACCTTC CASSLTGDSYGYTF
TRBJ2-2 . . TRBV19 TGTGCCAGTAGGGGCAGGGTAAACACCGGGGAGCTGTTTTTT CASRGRVNTGELFF
TRBJ2-7 . few TRBV5-1 TGCGCCAGCAGCTTGCAGCCCCAGGGGTTGTACGAGCAGTACTTC CASSLQPQGLYEQYF
TRBJ1-5 TRBD1 once TRBV9 TGTGCCAGCAGCGTGGGGGACAGCCATCAGCCCCAGCATTTT CASSVGDSHQPQHF
TRBJ2-1 . . TRBV29-1 TGCAGCGTTGATCAAGCGTATGAGCAGTTCTTC CSVDQAYEQFF
TRBJ2-6 . . TRBV27 TGTGCCAGCAGTTTGAGTTCTGGGGCCAACGTCCTGACTTTC CASSLSSGANVLTF
TRBJ2-7 TRBD1 . TRBV27 TGTGCCAGCAGTTCCCAGACAGGGAACTACGAGCAGTACTTC CASSSQTGNYEQYF
TRBJ2-1 TRBD2 . TRBV4-1 TGCGCCAGCAGCCAAGATGTAGCGGGAGGGAAAGATGAGCAGTTCTTC CASSQDVAGGKDEQFF
TRBJ2-1 TRBD2 once TRBV9 TGTGCCAGCAGCGCTTCTAGCGGGGCGTACAATGAGCAGTTCTTC CASSASSGAYNEQFF
TRBJ1-1 . . TRBV27 TGTGCCAGCAGTTTTTCCCCCGGGGGGAACACTGAAGCTTTCTTT CASSFSPGGNTEAFF
TRBJ1-5 . . TRBV27 TGTGCCAGCAGTTCGGGTCCCAATCAGCCCCAGCATTTT CASSSGPNQPQHF
TRBJ1-4 . few TRBV2 TGTGCCAGCAGTGAAAGGGGTACGGGGGCAACTAATGAAAAACTGTTTTTT CASSERGTGATNEKLFF
TRBJ2-1 . . TRBV10-3 TGTGCCATCAGCGATAGTTCGAGTAGCCATGAGCAGTTCTTC CAISDSSSSHEQFF
TRBJ1-2 . . TRBV6-1 TGTGCCAGCAGTGAAGCGCCTGGAAGTCTAGGGGGGGTAGCTAACTATGGCTACACCTTC CASSEAPGSLGGVANYGYTF
TRBJ1-2 TRBD1 . TRBV11-2 TGTGCCAGCGCCGGAGGACAGGCACCAAACTATGGCTACACCTTC CASAGGQAPNYGYTF
TRBJ2-5 . few TRBV21-1 TGTGCCAGCACCGTTTGCGGAAGGGGGAGAGAGACCCAGTACTTC CASTVCGRGRETQYF
TRBJ1-1 . . TRBV19 TGTGCCAGTAGTTTAGGGAACTCCCAGGTCGAAGCTTTCTTT CASSLGNSQVEAFF
TRBJ1-6 . . TRBV11-2 TGTGCCAGCAGCTATAGGAGCTCCTATAATTCACCCCTCCACTTT CASSYRSSYNSPLHF
TRBJ2-7 . . TRBV30 TGTGCCTCAGTTTCGGGGACCTACGAGCAGTACTTC CASVSGTYEQYF
TRBJ2-7 . . TRBV5-1 TGCGCCAGCAGCTTGCAACAGGGGGGGGAAAAAGCCTATGCGCAGTACTTC CASSLQQGGEKAYAQYF
TRBJ2-7 . . TRBV7-6 TGTGCCAGCAGCCCCTCTAACTACGAGCAGTACTTC CASSPSNYEQYF
TRBJ2-7 TRBD2 few TRBV10-1 TGCGCCAGCAGTGAACTTAGCGGGCACGAGCAGTACTTC CASSELSGHEQYF
TRBJ1-6 TRBD1 . TRBV5-4 TGTGCCAGCAGCTTATCTAGACAGGGGCTGAGTAATTCACCCCTCCACTTT CASSLSRQGLSNSPLHF
TRBJ1-2 TRBD1 . TRBV6-4 TGTGCCAGCAGTCCGTGGGCTATGGCCGGGACAGGGATCTATGGCTACACCTTC CASSPWAMAGTGIYGYTF
TRBJ1-5 TRBD1 . TRBV28 TGTGCCAGTTCCTACAGGGGACAGCCCCAGCATTTT CASSYRGQPQHF
TRBJ2-1 . . TRBV27 TGTGCCAGCAGTTTGGGAGCGTTCCGCAATAGTGAGCAGTTCTTC CASSLGAFRNSEQFF
TRBJ2-1 TRBD2 . TRBV6-4 TGTGCCAGCAGAGACCTAGCGGGAGGAGTCGATGAGCAGTTCTTC CASRDLAGGVDEQFF
TRBJ2-2 TRBD2 once TRBV18 TGTGCCAGCTCACCAGCTAGCGGGATTACCGGGGAGCTGTTTTTT CASSPASGITGELFF
TRBJ2-1 TRBD1 . TRBV9 TGTGCCAGCAGCGGGCGACAGGGGGCGATCAATGAGCAGTTCTTC CASSGRQGAINEQFF
TRBJ1-5 . . TRBV2 TGTGCCAGCACGGGGGACGGACGGGTGCCCCAGCATTTT CASTGDGRVPQHF
TRBJ1-1 . . TRBV20-1 TGCAGAGCGGTGAACACTGAAGCTTTCTTT CRAVNTEAFF
TRBJ1-1 . . TRBV5-1 TGCGCCAGCAGCTCTTGGACAGTAAAGTTGACTGAAGCTTTCTTT CASSSWTVKLTEAFF
TRBJ2-7 TRBD1 . TRBV30 TGTGCCTGGAGTGTCTCGGGACAGGGCTACGAGCAGTACTTC CAWSVSGQGYEQYF
TRBJ1-1 TRBD1 . TRBV19 TGTGCCAGTAGCCGTAACCTGGGACAGGGGGACGCTTTCTTT CASSRNLGQGDAFF
TRBJ2-1 . . TRBV2 TGTGCCAGTCAAGCCTACAGGCGGAGGGGCTACAATGAGCAGTTCTTC CASQAYRRRGYNEQFF
TRBJ2-6 . . TRBV5-1 TGCGCCAGCAGCAGGGGACAGGCCAACGTCCTGACTTTC CASSRGQANVLTF
TRBJ1-5 TRBD1 . TRBV6-5 TGTGCCAGCAGTTACTCGGGACAGAGCAATCAGCCCCAGCATTTT CASSYSGQSNQPQHF